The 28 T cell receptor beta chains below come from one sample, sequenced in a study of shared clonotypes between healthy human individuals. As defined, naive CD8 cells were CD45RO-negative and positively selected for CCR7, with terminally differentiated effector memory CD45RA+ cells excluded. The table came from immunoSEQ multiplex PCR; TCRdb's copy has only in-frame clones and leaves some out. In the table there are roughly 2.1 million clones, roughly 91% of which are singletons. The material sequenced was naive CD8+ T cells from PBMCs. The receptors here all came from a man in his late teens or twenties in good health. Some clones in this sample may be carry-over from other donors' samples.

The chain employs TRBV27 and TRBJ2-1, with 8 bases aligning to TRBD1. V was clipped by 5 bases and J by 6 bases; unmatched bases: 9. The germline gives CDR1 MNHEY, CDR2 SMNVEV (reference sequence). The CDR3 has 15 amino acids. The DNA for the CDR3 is TGTGCCAGCAGTCCCCCGCAGGGGGCCCGCAATGAGCAGTTCTTC. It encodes CASSPPQGARNEQFF.

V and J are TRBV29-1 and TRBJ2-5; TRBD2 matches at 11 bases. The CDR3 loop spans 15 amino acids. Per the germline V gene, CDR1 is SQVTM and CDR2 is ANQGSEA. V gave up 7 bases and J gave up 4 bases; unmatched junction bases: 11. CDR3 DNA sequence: TGCAGCGATATCACTACTAGCGGGAGTTCAGAGACCCAGTACTTC. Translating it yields CSDITTSGSSETQYF.

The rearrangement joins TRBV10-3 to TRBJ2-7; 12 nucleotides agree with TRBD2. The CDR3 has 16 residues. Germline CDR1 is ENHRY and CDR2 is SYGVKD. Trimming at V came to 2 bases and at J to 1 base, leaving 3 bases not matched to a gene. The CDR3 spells CAISEGLAGSSYEQYF. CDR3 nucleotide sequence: TGTGCCATCAGTGAGGGACTAGCGGGAAGTTCCTACGAGCAGTACTTC.

The chain's CDR3 is CASSIVGLAGEQYF. In DNA, the CDR3 is TGTGCCAGTAGTATTGTGGGACTAGCGGGGGAGCAGTACTTC. This rearrangement joins TRBV19 to TRBJ2-7; 13 bases agree with TRBD2. This CDR3 contains 14 residues. The V gene's germline CDR1 is LNHDA and CDR2 SQIVND (reference sequence). J was trimmed by 7 bases and V by 3 bases; bases with no gene match: 3.

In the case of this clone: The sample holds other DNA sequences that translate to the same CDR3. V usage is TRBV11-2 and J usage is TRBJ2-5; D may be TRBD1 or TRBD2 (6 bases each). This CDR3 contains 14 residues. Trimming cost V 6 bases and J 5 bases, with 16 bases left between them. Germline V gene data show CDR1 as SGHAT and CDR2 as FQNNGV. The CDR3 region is CASSLTGGKETQYF. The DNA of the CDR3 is TGTGCCAGCAGTTTGACAGGAGGGAAGGAGACCCAGTACTTC.

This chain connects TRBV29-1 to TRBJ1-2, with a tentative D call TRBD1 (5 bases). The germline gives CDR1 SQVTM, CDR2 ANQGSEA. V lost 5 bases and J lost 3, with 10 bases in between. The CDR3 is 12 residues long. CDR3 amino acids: CSVRDAYYGYTF. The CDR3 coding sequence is TGCAGCGTTCGGGACGCATACTATGGCTACACCTTC.

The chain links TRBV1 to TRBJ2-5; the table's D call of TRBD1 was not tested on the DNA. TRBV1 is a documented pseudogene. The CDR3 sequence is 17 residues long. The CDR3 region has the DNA TGCACCAGCAGCCATCCTTGCCCCGGGACAAGGTCGGAGACCCAGTACTTC. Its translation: CTSSHPCPGTRSETQYF.

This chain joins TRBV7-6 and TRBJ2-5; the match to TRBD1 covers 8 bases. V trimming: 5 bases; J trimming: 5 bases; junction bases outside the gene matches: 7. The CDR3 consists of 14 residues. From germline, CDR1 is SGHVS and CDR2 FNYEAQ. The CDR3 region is CASSPTGARETQYF. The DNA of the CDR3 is TGTGCCAGCAGCCCGACAGGGGCGCGGGAGACCCAGTACTTC.

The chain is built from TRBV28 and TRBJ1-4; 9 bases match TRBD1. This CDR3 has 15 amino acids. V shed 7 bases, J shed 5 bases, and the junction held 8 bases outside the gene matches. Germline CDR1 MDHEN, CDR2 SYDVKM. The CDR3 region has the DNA TGTGCCAGCATATTTCAGGGGACAGGGAATGAAAAACTGTTTTTT. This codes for CASIFQGTGNEKLFF.

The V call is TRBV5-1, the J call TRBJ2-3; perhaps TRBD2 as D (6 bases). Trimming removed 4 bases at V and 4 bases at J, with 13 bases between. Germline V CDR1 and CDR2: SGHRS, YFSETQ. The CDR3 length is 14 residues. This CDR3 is CASSLRTIADTQYF. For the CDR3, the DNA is TGCGCCAGCAGCCTACGGACTATCGCAGATACGCAGTATTTT.

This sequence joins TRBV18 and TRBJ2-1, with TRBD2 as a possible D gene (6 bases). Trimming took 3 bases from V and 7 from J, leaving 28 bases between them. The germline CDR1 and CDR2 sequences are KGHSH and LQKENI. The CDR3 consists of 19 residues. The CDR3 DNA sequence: TGTGCCAGCTCACCCCAACCGAGGCCTAGCGAGTCCCGGGGGAATGAGCAGTTCTTC. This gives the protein CASSPQPRPSESRGNEQFF.

CDR3 in amino acids: CASSVDDRYYEQYF. DNA of the CDR3: TGTGCCAGCAGCGTAGATGACAGGTACTACGAGCAGTACTTC. V usage is TRBV9 and J usage is TRBJ2-7, with D possibly TRBD1 on 6 matching bases. Germline lookup yields CDR1 SGDLS and CDR2 YYNGEE. The CDR3 has 14 residues. V was shortened by 0 bases and J by 3 bases, with 10 bases between the two germline ends.

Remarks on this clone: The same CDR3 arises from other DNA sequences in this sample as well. The CDR3 sequence is CASSLARYEQYF. CDR3 nucleotides: TGTGCCAGCAGCCTCGCTCGATACGAGCAGTACTTC. The chain uses TRBV7-8 and TRBJ2-7; D remains ambiguous. The CDR3 is made up of 12 amino acids. Germline loops: CDR1 SGHVS, CDR2 FQNEAQ. The V gene lost 5 bases and the J gene lost 4 bases, with 9 bases spanning the gap.

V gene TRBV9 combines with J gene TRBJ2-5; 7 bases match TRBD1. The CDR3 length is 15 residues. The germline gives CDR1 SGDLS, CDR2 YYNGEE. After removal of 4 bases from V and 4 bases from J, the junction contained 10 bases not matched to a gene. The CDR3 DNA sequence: TGTGCCAGCAGCACTTCCGGGACAGATCGAGAGACCCAGTACTTC. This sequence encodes CASSTSGTDRETQYF.

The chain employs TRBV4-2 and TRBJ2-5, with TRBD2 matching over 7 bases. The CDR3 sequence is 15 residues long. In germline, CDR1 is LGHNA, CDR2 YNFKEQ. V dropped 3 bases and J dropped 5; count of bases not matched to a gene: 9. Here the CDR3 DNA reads TGTGCCAGCAGCCACCCCTGGGAGGGGACGGAGACCCAGTACTTC. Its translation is CASSHPWEGTETQYF.

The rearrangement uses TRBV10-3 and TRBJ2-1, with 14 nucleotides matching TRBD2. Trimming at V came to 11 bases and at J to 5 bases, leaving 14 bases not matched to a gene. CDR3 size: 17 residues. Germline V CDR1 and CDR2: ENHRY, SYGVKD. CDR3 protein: CAARVGTSGSINNEQFF. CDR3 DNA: TGTGCCGCTAGAGTCGGGACTAGCGGGAGTATAAACAATGAGCAGTTCTTC.

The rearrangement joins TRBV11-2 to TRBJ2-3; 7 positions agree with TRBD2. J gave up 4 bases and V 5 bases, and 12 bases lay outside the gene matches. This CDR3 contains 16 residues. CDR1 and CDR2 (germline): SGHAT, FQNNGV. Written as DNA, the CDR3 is TGTGCCAGCAGCCCGCGACTAGCAAGGGCCCCAGATACGCAGTATTTT. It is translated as CASSPRLARAPDTQYF.

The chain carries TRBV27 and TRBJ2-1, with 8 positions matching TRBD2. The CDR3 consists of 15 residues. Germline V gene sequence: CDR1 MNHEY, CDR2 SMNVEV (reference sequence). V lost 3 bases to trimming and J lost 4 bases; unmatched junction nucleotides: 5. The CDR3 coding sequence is TGTGCCAGCAGTTTGTCGGGAGGGGAGTACAATGAGCAGTTCTTC. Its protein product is CASSLSGGEYNEQFF.

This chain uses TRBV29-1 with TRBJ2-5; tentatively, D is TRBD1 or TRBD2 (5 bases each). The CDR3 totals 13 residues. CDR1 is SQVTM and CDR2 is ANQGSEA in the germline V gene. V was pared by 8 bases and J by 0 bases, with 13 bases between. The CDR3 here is CSSGTGYQETQYF. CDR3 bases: TGCAGCTCCGGGACCGGGTACCAAGAGACCCAGTACTTC. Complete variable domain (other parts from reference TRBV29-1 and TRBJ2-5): SAVISQKPSRDICQRGTSLTIQCQVDSQVTMMFWYRQQPGQSLTLIATANQGSEATYESGFVIDKFPISRPNLTFSTLTVSNMSPEDSSIYLCSSGTGYQETQYFGPGTRLLVL.

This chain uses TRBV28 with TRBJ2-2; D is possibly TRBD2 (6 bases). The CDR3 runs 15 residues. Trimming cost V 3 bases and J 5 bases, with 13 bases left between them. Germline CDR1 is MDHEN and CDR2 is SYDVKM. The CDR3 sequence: CASSFYQGGTGELFF. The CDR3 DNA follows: TGTGCCAGCAGTTTTTATCAGGGAGGAACCGGGGAGCTGTTTTTT.

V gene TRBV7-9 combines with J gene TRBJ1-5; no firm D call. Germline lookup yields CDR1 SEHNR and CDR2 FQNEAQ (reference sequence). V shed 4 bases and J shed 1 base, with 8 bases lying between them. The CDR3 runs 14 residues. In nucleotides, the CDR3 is TGTGCCAGCAGCTCGATAGGAAGCAATCAGCCCCAGCATTTT. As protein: CASSSIGSNQPQHF.

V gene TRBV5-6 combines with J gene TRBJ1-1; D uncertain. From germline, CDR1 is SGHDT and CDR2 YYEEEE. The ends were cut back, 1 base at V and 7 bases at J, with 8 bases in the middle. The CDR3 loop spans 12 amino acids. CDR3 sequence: CASSLRTVEAFF. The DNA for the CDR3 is TGTGCCAGCAGCTTGCGGACCGTTGAAGCTTTCTTT.

The CDR3 nucleotides read TGTGCCAGCAGTTACTGGACTAGCGGTGCAGACAATGAGCAGTTCTTC. Its protein is CASSYWTSGADNEQFF. The chain couples TRBV6-5 to TRBJ2-1, with TRBD2 matching over 10 bases. The CDR3 length is 16 residues. CDR1 and CDR2 from the germline V gene are MNHEY and SVGAGI. J was trimmed by 5 bases and V by 1 base; bases with no gene match: 5.

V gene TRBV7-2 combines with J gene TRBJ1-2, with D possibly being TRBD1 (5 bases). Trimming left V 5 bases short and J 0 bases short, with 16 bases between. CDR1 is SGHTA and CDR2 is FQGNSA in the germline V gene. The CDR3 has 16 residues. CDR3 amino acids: CASSPRGGTANYGYTF. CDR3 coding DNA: TGTGCCAGCAGCCCGAGGGGCGGGACCGCTAACTATGGCTACACCTTC.

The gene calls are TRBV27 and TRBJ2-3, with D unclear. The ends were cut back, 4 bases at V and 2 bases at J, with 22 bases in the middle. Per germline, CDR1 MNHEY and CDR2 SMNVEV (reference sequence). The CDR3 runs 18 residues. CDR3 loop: CASSSPLKGFLSTDTQYF. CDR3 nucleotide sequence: TGTGCCAGCAGTTCCCCCCTCAAAGGGTTTCTTTCCACAGATACGCAGTATTTT.

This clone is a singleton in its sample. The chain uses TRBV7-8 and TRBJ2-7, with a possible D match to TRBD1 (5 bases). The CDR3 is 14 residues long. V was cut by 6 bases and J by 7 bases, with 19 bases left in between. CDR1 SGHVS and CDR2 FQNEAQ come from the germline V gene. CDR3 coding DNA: TGTGCCAGCAGTTTCTCCGCAGGGTGGGAAGAGCAGTACTTC. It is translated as CASSFSAGWEEQYF. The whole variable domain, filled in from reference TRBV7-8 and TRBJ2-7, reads GAGVSQSPRYKVAKRGQDVALRCDPISGHVSLFWYQQALGQGPEFLTYFQNEAQLDKSGLPSDRFFAERPEGSVSTLKIQRTQQEDSAVYLCASSFSAGWEEQYFGPGTRLTVT.

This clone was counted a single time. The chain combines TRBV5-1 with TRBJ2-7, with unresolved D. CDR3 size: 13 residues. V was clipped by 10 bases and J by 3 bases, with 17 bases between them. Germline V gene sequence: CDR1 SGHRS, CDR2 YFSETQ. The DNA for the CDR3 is TGCGCCTCCCGGCAGCACGGTTTCTACGAGCAGTACTTC. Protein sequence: CASRQHGFYEQYF.

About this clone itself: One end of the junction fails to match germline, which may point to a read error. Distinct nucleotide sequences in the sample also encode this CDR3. CDR3 nucleotide sequence: TGTGCCAGCACCCTCGAACCGGGAGGGAACGAGCAGTACTTT. Amino acid sequence: CASTLEPGGNEQYF. The genes are TRBV7-9 and TRBJ2-7; TRBD2 agrees at 8 bases. There are 14 residues in the CDR3. Germline-derived CDR1 and CDR2 are SEHNR and FQNEAQ (reference sequence).